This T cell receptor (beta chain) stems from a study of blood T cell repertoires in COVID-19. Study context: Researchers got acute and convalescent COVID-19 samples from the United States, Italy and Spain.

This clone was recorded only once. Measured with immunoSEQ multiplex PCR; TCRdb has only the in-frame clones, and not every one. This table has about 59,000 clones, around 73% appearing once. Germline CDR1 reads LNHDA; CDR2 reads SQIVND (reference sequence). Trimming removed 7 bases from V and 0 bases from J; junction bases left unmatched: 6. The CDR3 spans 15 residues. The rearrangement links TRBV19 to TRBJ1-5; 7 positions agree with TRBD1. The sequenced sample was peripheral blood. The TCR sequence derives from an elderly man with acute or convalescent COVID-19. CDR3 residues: CASTRDRASNQPQHF. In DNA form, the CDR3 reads TGTGCCAGTACCCGTGACAGGGCTAGCAATCAGCCCCAGCATTTT.